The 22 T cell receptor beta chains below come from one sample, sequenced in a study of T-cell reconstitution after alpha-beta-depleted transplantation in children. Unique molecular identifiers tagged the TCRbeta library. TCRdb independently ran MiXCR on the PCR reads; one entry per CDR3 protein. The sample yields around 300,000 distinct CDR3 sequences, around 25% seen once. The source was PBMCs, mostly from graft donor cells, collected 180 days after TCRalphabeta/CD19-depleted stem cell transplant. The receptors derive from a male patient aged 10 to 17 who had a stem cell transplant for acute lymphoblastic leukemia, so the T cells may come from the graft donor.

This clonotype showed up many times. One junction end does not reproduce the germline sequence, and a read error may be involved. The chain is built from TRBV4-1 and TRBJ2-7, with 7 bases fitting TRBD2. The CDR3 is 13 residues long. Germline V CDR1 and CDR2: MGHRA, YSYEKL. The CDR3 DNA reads TGCGCCAGCAGCCAAGGAAACGGTGGGAGGGTGGACTTC. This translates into CASSQGNGGRVDF.

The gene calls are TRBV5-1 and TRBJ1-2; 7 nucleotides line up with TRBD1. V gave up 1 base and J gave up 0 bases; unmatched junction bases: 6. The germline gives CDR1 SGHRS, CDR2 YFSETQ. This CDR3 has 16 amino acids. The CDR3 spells CASSLPGTASNYGYTF. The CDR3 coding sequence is TGCGCCAGCAGCTTGCCCGGGACAGCTTCTAACTATGGCTACACCTTC.

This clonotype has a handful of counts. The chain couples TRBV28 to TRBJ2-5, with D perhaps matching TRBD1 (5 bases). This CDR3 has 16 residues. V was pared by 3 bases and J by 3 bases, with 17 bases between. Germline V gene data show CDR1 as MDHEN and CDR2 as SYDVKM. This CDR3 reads CASSFRQGEVEETQYF. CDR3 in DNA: TGTGCCAGCAGTTTTCGGCAGGGCGAGGTCGAAGAGACCCAGTACTTC. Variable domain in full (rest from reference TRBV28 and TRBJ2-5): DVKVTQSSRYLVKRTGEKVFLECVQDMDHENMFWYRQDPGLGLRLIYFSYDVKMKEKGDIPEGYSVSREKKERFSLILESASTNQTSMYLCASSFRQGEVEETQYFGPGTRLLVL.

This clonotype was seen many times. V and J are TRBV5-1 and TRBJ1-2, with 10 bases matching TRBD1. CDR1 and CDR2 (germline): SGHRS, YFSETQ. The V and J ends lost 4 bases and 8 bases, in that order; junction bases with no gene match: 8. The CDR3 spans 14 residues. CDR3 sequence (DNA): TGCGCCAGCAGCACCGGGACAGGGGAGTCGGGCTACACCTTC. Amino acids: CASSTGTGESGYTF.

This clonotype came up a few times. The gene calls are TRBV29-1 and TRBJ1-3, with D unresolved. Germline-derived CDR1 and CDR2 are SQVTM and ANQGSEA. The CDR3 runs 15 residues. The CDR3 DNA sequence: TGCTTACTGGACCGGGCCGCTTGTCGACGAAACACCATATATTTT. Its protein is CLLDRAACRRNTIYF.

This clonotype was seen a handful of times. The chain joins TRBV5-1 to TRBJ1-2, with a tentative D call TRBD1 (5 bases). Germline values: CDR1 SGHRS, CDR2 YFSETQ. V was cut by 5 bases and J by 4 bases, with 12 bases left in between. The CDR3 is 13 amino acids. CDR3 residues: CASREDTRYGYTF. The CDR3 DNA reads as TGCGCCAGCAGAGAGGACACACGCTATGGCTACACCTTC.

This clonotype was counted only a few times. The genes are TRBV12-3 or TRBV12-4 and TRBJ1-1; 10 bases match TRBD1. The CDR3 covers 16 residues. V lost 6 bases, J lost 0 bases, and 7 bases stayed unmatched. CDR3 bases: TGTGCCAGCAGGACCGGGGACAGGGGAATGAACACTGAAGCTTTCTTT. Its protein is CASRTGDRGMNTEAFF.

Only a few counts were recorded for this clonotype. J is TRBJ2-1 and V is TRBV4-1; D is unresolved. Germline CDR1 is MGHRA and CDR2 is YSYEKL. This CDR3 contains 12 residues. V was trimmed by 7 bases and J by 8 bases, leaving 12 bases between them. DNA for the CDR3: TGCGCCAGCACCTCAATTATCCATGAGCAGTTCTTC. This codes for CASTSIIHEQFF.

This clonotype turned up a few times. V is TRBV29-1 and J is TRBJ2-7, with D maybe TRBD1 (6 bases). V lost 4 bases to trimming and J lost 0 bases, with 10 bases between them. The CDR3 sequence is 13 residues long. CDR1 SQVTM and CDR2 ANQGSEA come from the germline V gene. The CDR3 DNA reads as TGCAGCGTTGCAGGGGACACCTCCTACGAGCAGTACTTC. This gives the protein CSVAGDTSYEQYF.

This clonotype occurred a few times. DNA for the CDR3: TGTGCCAGCAGTTTTTTTGACTACAATGAGCAGTTCTTC. Protein sequence: CASSFFDYNEQFF. The chain combines TRBV12-3 or TRBV12-4 with TRBJ2-1, with no clear D. The CDR3 runs 13 residues. V lost 3 bases, J lost 3 bases, and 6 bases lay in between.

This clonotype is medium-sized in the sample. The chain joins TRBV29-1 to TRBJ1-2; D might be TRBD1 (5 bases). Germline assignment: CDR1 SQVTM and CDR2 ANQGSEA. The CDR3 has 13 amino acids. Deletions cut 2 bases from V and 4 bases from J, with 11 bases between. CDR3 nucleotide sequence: TGCAGCGTTGAATTAGGGGTTGGCTATGGCTACACCTTC. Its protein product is CSVELGVGYGYTF.

The CDR3 DNA sequence: TGTGCCAGCAGCCATACTGTCGGACGGAAAGATACGCAGTATTTT. Translation gives CASSHTVGRKDTQYF. The V and J genes are TRBV4-2 and TRBJ2-3; D is unclear. V lost 3 bases, J lost 5 bases, and 15 bases lay in between. The CDR3 runs 15 residues. The germline gives CDR1 LGHNA, CDR2 YNFKEQ.

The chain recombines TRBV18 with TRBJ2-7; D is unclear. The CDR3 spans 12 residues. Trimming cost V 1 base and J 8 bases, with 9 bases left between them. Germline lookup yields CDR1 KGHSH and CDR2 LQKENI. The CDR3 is CASSPLDRKQYF. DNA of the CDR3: TGTGCCAGCTCACCACTGGACCGGAAGCAGTACTTC.

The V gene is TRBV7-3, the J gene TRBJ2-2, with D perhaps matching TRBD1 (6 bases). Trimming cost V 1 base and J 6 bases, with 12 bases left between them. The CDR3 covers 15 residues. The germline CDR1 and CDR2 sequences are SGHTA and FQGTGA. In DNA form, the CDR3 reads TGTGCCAGCAGCTTAAAGGCAGGGGACGCCGGGGAGCTGTTTTTT. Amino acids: CASSLKAGDAGELFF.

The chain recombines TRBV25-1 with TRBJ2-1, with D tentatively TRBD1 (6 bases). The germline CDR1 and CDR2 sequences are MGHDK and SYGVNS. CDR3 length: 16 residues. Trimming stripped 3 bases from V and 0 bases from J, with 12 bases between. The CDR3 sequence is CASSDNRVSSYNEQFF. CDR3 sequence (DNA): TGTGCCAGCAGTGATAACAGGGTCAGCTCCTACAATGAGCAGTTCTTC. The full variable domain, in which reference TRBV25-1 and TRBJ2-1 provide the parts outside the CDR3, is EADIYQTPRYLVIGTGKKITLECSQTMGHDKMYWYQQDPGMELHLIHYSYGVNSTEKGDLSSESTVSRIRTEHFPLTLESARPSHTSQYLCASSDNRVSSYNEQFFGPGTRLTVL.

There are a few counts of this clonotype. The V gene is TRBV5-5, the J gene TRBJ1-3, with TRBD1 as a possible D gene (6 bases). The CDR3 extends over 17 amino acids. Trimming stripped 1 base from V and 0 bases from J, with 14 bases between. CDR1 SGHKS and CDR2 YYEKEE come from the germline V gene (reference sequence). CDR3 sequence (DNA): TGTGCCAGCAGCTTGAGAGGGGGAATAGTCTCTGGAAACACCATATATTTT. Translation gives CASSLRGGIVSGNTIYF.

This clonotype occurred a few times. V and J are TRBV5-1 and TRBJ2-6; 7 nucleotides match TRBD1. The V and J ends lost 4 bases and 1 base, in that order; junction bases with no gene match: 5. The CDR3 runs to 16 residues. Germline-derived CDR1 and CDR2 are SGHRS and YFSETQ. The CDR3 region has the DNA TGCGCCAGCAGCCCGGGACAGATTTCTGGGGCCAACGTCCTGACTTTC. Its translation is CASSPGQISGANVLTF. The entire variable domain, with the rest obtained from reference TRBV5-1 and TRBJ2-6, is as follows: KAGVTQTPRYLIKTRGQQVTLSCSPISGHRSVSWYQQTPGQGLQFLFEYFSETQRNKGNFPGRFSGRQFSNSRSEMNVSTLELGDSALYLCASSPGQISGANVLTFGAGSRLTVL.

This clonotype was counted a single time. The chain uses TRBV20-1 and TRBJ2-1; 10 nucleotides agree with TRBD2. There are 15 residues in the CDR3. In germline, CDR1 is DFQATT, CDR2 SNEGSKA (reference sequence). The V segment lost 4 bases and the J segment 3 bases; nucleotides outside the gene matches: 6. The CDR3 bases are TGCAGTGCTACTATGACTAGCGGGTTCTACAATGAGCAGTTCTTC. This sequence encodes CSATMTSGFYNEQFF.

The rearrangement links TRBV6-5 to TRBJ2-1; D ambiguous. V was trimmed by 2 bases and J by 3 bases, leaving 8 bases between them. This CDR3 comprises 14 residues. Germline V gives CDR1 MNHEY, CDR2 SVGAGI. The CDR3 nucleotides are TGTGCCAGCAGTTACGGCGGAAACTACAATGAGCAGTTCTTC. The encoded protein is CASSYGGNYNEQFF.

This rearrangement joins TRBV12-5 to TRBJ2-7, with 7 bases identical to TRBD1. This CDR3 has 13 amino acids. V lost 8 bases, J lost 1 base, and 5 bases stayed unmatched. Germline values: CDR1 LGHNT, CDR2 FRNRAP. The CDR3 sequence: CASNRGNSYEQYF. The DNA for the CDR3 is TGTGCTAGTAACAGGGGTAATTCCTACGAGCAGTACTTC.

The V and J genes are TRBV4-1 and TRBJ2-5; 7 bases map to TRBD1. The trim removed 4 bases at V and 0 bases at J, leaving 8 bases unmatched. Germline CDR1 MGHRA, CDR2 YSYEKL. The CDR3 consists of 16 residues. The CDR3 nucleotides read TGCGCCAGCAGCCCCAGGGGGACCACGTACCAAGAGACCCAGTACTTC. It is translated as CASSPRGTTYQETQYF.

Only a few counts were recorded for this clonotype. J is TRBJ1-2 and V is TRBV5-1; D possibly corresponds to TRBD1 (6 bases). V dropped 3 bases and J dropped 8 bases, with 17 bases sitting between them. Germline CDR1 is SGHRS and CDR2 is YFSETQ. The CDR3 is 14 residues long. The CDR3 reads CASSSLRGSGGYTF. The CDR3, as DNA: TGCGCCAGCAGCTCTTTGAGGGGGTCGGGGGGCTACACCTTC.